This entry lists 32 T cell receptor beta chains sequenced from one sample in a study of T cells in Graves' hyperthyroidism and ophthalmopathy. Researchers amplified the TCR beta CDR3 regions from RNA transcripts. During a first-round RT-PCR of the TCR CDR3, the HTBI primer set was used. Each CDR3 protein gets one entry after TCRdb re-called the multiplex PCR reads with MiXCR. The profile shows 500,000 or so distinct CDR3 sequences, roughly 16% of them singletons. The sample was blood. These receptors were taken from a woman aged 25 to 45 with Graves' ophthalmopathy.

The sample holds many counts of this clonotype. The chain joins TRBV7-9 to TRBJ2-7; D perhaps matches TRBD2 (5 bases). Trimming stripped 5 bases from V and 3 bases from J, with 14 bases between. The V gene's germline CDR1 is SEHNR and CDR2 FQNEAQ (reference sequence). CDR3 length equals 14 residues. CDR3 nucleotides: TGTGCCAGCAGCCCAGCGGAGAACCACTACGAGCAGTACTTC. The encoded protein is CASSPAENHYEQYF. Looking up the rest from reference TRBV7-9 and TRBJ2-7 gives the full variable domain: DTGVSQNPRHKITKRGQNVTFRCDPISEHNRLYWYRQTLGQGPEFLTYFQNEAQLEKSRLLSDRFSAERPKGSFSTLEIQRTEQGDSAMYLCASSPAENHYEQYFGPGTRLTVT.

The V call is TRBV2, the J call TRBJ1-5; 10 nucleotides line up with TRBD1. Germline loops: CDR1 SNHLY, CDR2 FYNNEI. The junction had 11 bases not matched to a gene; V was cut back by 7 bases and J by 2 bases. This CDR3 comprises 17 residues. DNA of the CDR3: TGTGCCAGCACTACCGGGACAGGGGTTATCGGCAATCAGCCCCAGCATTTT. The encoded protein is CASTTGTGVIGNQPQHF.

This clonotype was detected many times. This sequence joins TRBV27 and TRBJ2-1; D gene uncertain. The CDR3 covers 14 residues. V lost 2 bases, J lost 3 bases, and 8 bases lay in between. The germline gives CDR1 MNHEY, CDR2 SMNVEV (reference sequence). The CDR3 reads CASSLSKIYNEQFF. The DNA for the CDR3 is TGTGCCAGCAGTTTAAGTAAAATCTACAATGAGCAGTTCTTC.

The genes are TRBV7-6 and TRBJ2-2; 8 positions agree with TRBD1. Losses at the gene ends were 5 bases for V and 7 bases for J; bases not matched to a gene: 6. The CDR3 loop spans 14 amino acids. Germline assignment: CDR1 SGHVS and CDR2 FNYEAQ. The CDR3 is CASSPQGANGELFF. The CDR3 region has the DNA TGTGCCAGCAGCCCGCAGGGGGCAAACGGGGAGCTGTTTTTT.

On this clonotype: This may be a read error: a much more frequent sequence differs by one nucleotide. This rearrangement joins TRBV10-1 to TRBJ2-5; 7 bases agree with TRBD2. The CDR3 runs to 13 residues. V was clipped by 4 bases and J by 1 base; unmatched bases: 0. CDR1 is WNHNN, CDR2 SYGVQD, per germline (reference sequence). The CDR3 loop reads CASSGGGQETQYF. The CDR3 nucleotides read TGCGCCAGCAGTGGGGGGGGCCAAGAGACCCAGTACTTC.

This clonotype was recorded at least ten times. The J gene is TRBJ2-7, the V gene TRBV6-1, with a weak D call TRBD1 (5 bases). Trimming shortened V by 2 bases and J by 0 bases, and 11 bases separated the two germline ends. The CDR3 runs to 15 residues. Germline V gives CDR1 MNHNS, CDR2 SASEGT. For the CDR3, the DNA is TGTGCCAGCAGTGAACTCGGCAGGGTCTCCTACGAGCAGTACTTC. Translated, it gives CASSELGRVSYEQYF.

Written as DNA, the CDR3 is TGTGCCAGCAGCTCCGGGACTTTCTACGAGCAGTACTTC. This sequence encodes CASSSGTFYEQYF. The gene calls are TRBV7-9 and TRBJ2-7; a weak D match, TRBD2 (6 bases). This CDR3 comprises 13 residues. CDR1 and CDR2 from the germline V gene are SEHNR and FQNEAQ (reference sequence). V lost 4 bases, J lost 3 bases, and 10 bases lay in between.

Only a few counts were recorded for this clonotype. The chain combines TRBV28 with TRBJ2-7; TRBD2 is a possible D gene (6 bases). CDR1 is MDHEN and CDR2 is SYDVKM in the germline V gene. With 2 bases removed from V and 3 bases from J, the gap between germline ends came to 17 bases. This CDR3 is built from 16 residues. The CDR3 bases are TGTGCCAGCAGTTTACTGATCGGGCGGGACCACTACGAGCAGTACTTC. Amino acids: CASSLLIGRDHYEQYF.

This clonotype was seen a handful of times. V gene TRBV20-1 combines with J gene TRBJ2-7, with 9 bases lining up with TRBD1. CDR3 size: 17 residues. Germline V CDR1 and CDR2: DFQATT, SNEGSKA (reference sequence). The ends lost 3 bases at V and 5 bases at J; junction bases unmatched: 17. CDR3 nucleotides: TGCAGTGCTAGTGTGATTTTTTCCCGACAGGGGGAGAACGAGCAGTACTTC. It yields the protein CSASVIFSRQGENEQYF.

J is TRBJ2-3 and V is TRBV7-9; 8 bases are shared with TRBD1. Per germline, CDR1 SEHNR and CDR2 FQNEAQ (reference sequence). V lost 4 bases and J lost 1; bases outside the gene matches: 4. The CDR3 spans 15 residues. The CDR3 nucleotides are TGTGCCAGCAGCTCGTCGACAGGGGGCACAGATACGCAGTATTTT. Protein: CASSSSTGGTDTQYF. The full variable domain, rest sourced from reference TRBV7-9 and TRBJ2-3, is DTGVSQNPRHKITKRGQNVTFRCDPISEHNRLYWYRQTLGQGPEFLTYFQNEAQLEKSRLLSDRFSAERPKGSFSTLEIQRTEQGDSAMYLCASSSSTGGTDTQYFGPGTRLTVL.

There are a few counts of this clonotype. The gene calls are TRBV10-3 and TRBJ1-1; TRBD1 matches at 7 bases. The CDR3 has 12 amino acids. The J segment lost 7 bases and the V segment lost 3 bases, leaving 2 bases of the junction unmatched. The germline gives CDR1 ENHRY, CDR2 SYGVKD. The CDR3 DNA sequence: TGTGCCATCAGTGAACGGACAGGTGAAGCTTTCTTT. This codes for CAISERTGEAFF.

In its sample, this clonotype was seen many times. This chain links TRBV7-2 with TRBJ1-6; D gene uncertain. The germline V and J ends were trimmed by 3 bases and 7 bases, with 22 bases remaining between them. There are 18 residues in the CDR3. CDR1 is SGHTA, CDR2 FQGNSA, per germline. The CDR3 nucleotides are TGTGCCAGCAGCTTGCAGACCAAGGTTGCCGTTCGAAATTCACCCCTCCACTTT. It specifies CASSLQTKVAVRNSPLHF.

This clonotype appeared a few times. The V gene is TRBV6-2 or TRBV6-3, the J gene TRBJ2-2, with D perhaps TRBD2 (5 bases). The V end was cut by 8 bases, the J end by 0 bases, with 10 bases between. The CDR3 is 14 residues long. Germline CDR1 is MNHEY and CDR2 is SVGEGT. The DNA for the CDR3 is TGTGCCAGCCGATTTAGCGCGAACACCGGGGAGCTGTTTTTT. The encoded protein is CASRFSANTGELFF.

V is TRBV4-2 and J is TRBJ2-7; the match to TRBD1 covers 10 bases. This CDR3 contains 14 residues. V trimming: 2 bases; J trimming: 6 bases; junction bases outside the gene matches: 4. The germline V gene encodes CDR1 LGHNA and CDR2 YNFKEQ. This CDR3 is CASSQQGQGIEQYF. DNA for the CDR3: TGTGCCAGCAGCCAACAGGGACAGGGGATCGAGCAGTACTTC.

This clonotype was observed many times. The gene calls are TRBV20-1 and TRBJ2-2; 8 bases agree with TRBD1. The CDR3 has 14 amino acids. The germline V gene has CDR1 DFQATT and CDR2 SNEGSKA (reference sequence). Trimming cost V 0 bases and J 8 bases; bases outside gene matches: 5. The CDR3: CSARESGGLGELFF. The CDR3 region has the DNA TGCAGTGCTAGAGAGTCAGGGGGCTTAGGGGAGCTGTTTTTT.

CDR3 region: CASSAGQKTRYGYTF. CDR3 nucleotide sequence: TGTGCCAGCAGCGCCGGACAGAAGACCCGCTATGGCTACACCTTC. The rearrangement joins TRBV5-5 to TRBJ1-2; TRBD1 is a possible D gene (6 bases). With 4 bases removed from V and 4 bases from J, the gap between germline ends came to 17 bases. This CDR3 has 15 amino acids. In germline, CDR1 is SGHKS, CDR2 YYEKEE (reference sequence).

In the case of this clonotype: One base away lies a much larger clone, so this may be a sequencing read error. The V call is TRBV7-2, the J call TRBJ2-3, with 14 bases identical to TRBD2. Germline V gene data show CDR1 as SGHTA and CDR2 as FQGNSA. CDR3 length equals 14 residues. The CDR3 loop reads CAGRLAGGADTQYF. Here the CDR3 DNA reads TGTGCCGGCAGACTAGCGGGAGGGGCAGATACGCAGTATTTT.

The chain combines TRBV20-1 with TRBJ2-2; TRBD2 matches at 7 bases. The CDR3 runs to 16 residues. Germline assignment: CDR1 DFQATT and CDR2 SNEGSKA (reference sequence). Trimming took 3 bases from V and 8 from J; bases not matched to a gene: 15. The CDR3 bases are TGCAGTGCTAGGGGGTTTACGCGGGAGTTCGAGGGGGAGCTGTTTTTT. Translating gives CSARGFTREFEGELFF.

This clonotype was seen many times. The chain employs TRBV7-3 and TRBJ2-7, with D perhaps given as TRBD1 or TRBD2 (7 bases each). Trimming shortened V by 5 bases and J by 2 bases, and 16 bases separated the two germline ends. Looked up from germline, CDR1 is SGHTA and CDR2 is FQGTGA. The CDR3 sequence is 15 residues long. CDR3 DNA sequence: TGTGCCAGCAGCCCCGGGGGGACAGTTACCTACGAGCAGTACTTC. Encoded protein: CASSPGGTVTYEQYF.

This clonotype showed up many times. This sequence joins TRBV2 and TRBJ2-7; unclear D gene. The CDR3 sequence is 14 residues long. With 2 bases removed from V and 1 base from J, the gap between germline ends came to 9 bases. In germline, CDR1 is SNHLY, CDR2 FYNNEI. DNA of the CDR3: TGTGCCAGCAGTGAATTCCCTCTTTCCTACGAGCAGTACTTC. Translation: CASSEFPLSYEQYF.

The V call is TRBV14, the J call TRBJ2-7; D is ambiguous. CDR1 and CDR2 from the germline V gene are SGHDN and FVKESK. The V end was cut by 8 bases, the J end by 6 bases, with 8 bases between. The CDR3 consists of 10 residues. The CDR3 region has the DNA TGTGCCAGCGCCCTGGGCGAGCAGTACTTC. Translated, it gives CASALGEQYF.

This clonotype was counted many times. The J gene is TRBJ2-5, the V gene TRBV12-3 or TRBV12-4; 10 bases agree with TRBD1. The junction had 9 bases not matched to a gene; V was cut back by 3 bases and J by 5 bases. The CDR3 spans 16 residues. CDR3 residues: CASSFDWTGGFETQYF. The CDR3 region has the DNA TGTGCCAGCAGTTTTGATTGGACAGGGGGTTTTGAGACCCAGTACTTC.

This clonotype was found many times. The CDR3 bases are TGTGCCAGCAGTTACGAAACTAGGTCGGCGCAGTATTTT. Its protein product is CASSYETRSAQYF. The rearrangement uses TRBV27 and TRBJ2-3, with D possibly TRBD2 on 5 matching bases. The CDR3 has 13 residues. The V end was cut by 4 bases, the J end by 10 bases, with 15 bases between. CDR1 and CDR2 from the germline V gene are MNHEY and SMNVEV (reference sequence).

This clonotype was counted only a few times. The genes are TRBV5-1 and TRBJ2-2; D remains ambiguous. This CDR3 has 12 residues. CDR1 is SGHRS and CDR2 is YFSETQ in the germline V gene. The V gene lost 3 bases and the J gene lost 6 bases, with 6 bases spanning the gap. The CDR3 coding sequence is TGCGCCAGCAGCTCTACAGCCGGGGAGCTGTTTTTT. Translation: CASSSTAGELFF. The full variable domain, with the rest looked up from reference TRBV5-1 and TRBJ2-2, is KAGVTQTPRYLIKTRGQQVTLSCSPISGHRSVSWYQQTPGQGLQFLFEYFSETQRNKGNFPGRFSGRQFSNSRSEMNVSTLELGDSALYLCASSSTAGELFFGEGSRLTVL.

This clonotype was observed a few times. The chain recombines TRBV4-2 with TRBJ2-2; D may be TRBD2 (6 bases). Trimming removed 4 bases at V and 3 bases at J, with 15 bases between. From germline, CDR1 is LGHNA and CDR2 YNFKEQ. This CDR3 comprises 16 residues. The CDR3 DNA follows: TGTGCCAGCAGCCCTCTTACGGGGGTAGACACCGGGGAGCTGTTTTTT. Amino acids: CASSPLTGVDTGELFF.

The chain recombines TRBV4-2 with TRBJ1-6, with D maybe TRBD1 (6 bases). The CDR3 covers 16 residues. Germline V gives CDR1 LGHNA, CDR2 YNFKEQ. V was pared by 0 bases and J by 6 bases, with 12 bases between. The CDR3 reads CASSQEVRTANSPLHF. DNA of the CDR3: TGTGCCAGCAGCCAAGAGGTCCGGACAGCTAATTCACCCCTCCACTTT.

The chain is built from TRBV12-3 or TRBV12-4 and TRBJ2-5; 7 bases match TRBD1. V lost 4 bases and J lost 2; bases outside the gene matches: 4. The CDR3 is made up of 14 amino acids. The CDR3: CASSSQGWQETQYF. Here the CDR3 DNA reads TGTGCCAGCAGTTCACAGGGGTGGCAAGAGACCCAGTACTTC.

This clonotype occurred many times. This sequence joins TRBV7-9 and TRBJ1-2; D gene ambiguous. CDR3 length: 12 residues. V lost 3 bases to trimming and J lost 4 bases, with 6 bases between them. Germline V gives CDR1 SEHNR, CDR2 FQNEAQ (reference sequence). CDR3 in DNA: TGTGCCAGCAGCTTGGGAGTCTATGGCTACACCTTC. It codes for CASSLGVYGYTF.

This clonotype was picked up many times. The chain carries TRBV24-1 and TRBJ2-3; 9 bases match TRBD2. The CDR3 spans 15 residues. Losses at the gene ends were 0 bases for V and 3 bases for J; bases not matched to a gene: 0. Per the germline V gene, CDR1 is KGHDR and CDR2 is SFDVKD. CDR3 region: CATSDLLAGTDTQYF. The CDR3 coding sequence is TGTGCCACCAGTGATTTGCTAGCGGGAACAGATACGCAGTATTTT.

V is TRBV7-2 and J is TRBJ2-2; D unresolved. The germline CDR1 and CDR2 sequences are SGHTA and FQGNSA. This CDR3 is 12 amino acids long. Trimming stripped 5 bases from V and 7 bases from J, with 8 bases between. The CDR3 here is CASSPRYGELFF. The CDR3 DNA sequence: TGTGCCAGCAGCCCTCGGTACGGGGAGCTGTTTTTT.

This clonotype was picked up many times. This sequence joins TRBV12-3 or TRBV12-4 and TRBJ2-1; 13 nucleotides line up with TRBD2. J gave up 5 bases and V 6 bases, and 7 bases lay outside the gene matches. The CDR3 is made up of 16 amino acids. CDR3 protein: CASSRLAGGPHNEQFF. The CDR3 DNA is TGTGCCAGCAGCCGACTAGCGGGAGGCCCCCACAATGAGCAGTTCTTC.

In regard to this clonotype: This may come from a read error, since a much larger clone is one base off. The V call is TRBV7-9, the J call TRBJ1-1; D is unresolved. The CDR3 is made up of 14 amino acids. CDR1 is SEHNR and CDR2 is FQNEAQ in the germline V gene (reference sequence). The CDR3 loop is CAGSSQRPSEKAFF. In DNA form, the CDR3 reads TGTGCCGGCAGCTCACAACGGCCCTCGGAAAAGGCTTTCTTT. The variable domain in full, completed from reference TRBV7-9 and TRBJ1-1, reads DTGVSQNPRHKITKRGQNVTFRCDPISEHNRLYWYRQTLGQGPEFLTYFQNEAQLEKSRLLSDRFSAERPKGSFSTLEIQRTEQGDSAMYLCAGSSQRPSEKAFFGQGTRLTVV.